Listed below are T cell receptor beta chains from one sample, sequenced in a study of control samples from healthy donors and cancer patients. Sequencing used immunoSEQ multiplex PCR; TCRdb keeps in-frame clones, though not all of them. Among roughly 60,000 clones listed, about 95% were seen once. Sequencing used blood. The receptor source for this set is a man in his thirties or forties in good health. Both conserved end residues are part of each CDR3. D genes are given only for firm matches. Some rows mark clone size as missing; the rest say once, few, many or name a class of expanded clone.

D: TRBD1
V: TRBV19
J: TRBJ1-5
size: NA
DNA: TGTGCCAGTAGTATATCGGGACAGGGTAATCAGCCCCAGCATTTT
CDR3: CASSISGQGNQPQHF

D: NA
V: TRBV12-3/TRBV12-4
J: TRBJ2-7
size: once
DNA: TGTGCCAGCAGTTTAATGCACGAGCAGTACTTC
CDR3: CASSLMHEQYF

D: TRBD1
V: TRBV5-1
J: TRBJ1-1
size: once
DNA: TGCGCCAGCAGCAAGGGACAGGACACTGAAGCTTTCTTT
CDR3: CASSKGQDTEAFF

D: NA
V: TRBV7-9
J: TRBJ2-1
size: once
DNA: TGTGCCAGCAGAGGGGGGAGCGATGAGCAGTTCTTC
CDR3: CASRGGSDEQFF

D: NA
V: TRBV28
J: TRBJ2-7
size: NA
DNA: TGTGCCAGCAGTACAGGGTGGGGGGGGTACGAGCAGTACTTC
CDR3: CASSTGWGGYEQYF

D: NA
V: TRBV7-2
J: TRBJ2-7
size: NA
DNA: TGTGCCAGCAGCTTAGCACCCAGGAGCTCCTACGAGCAGTACTTC
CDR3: CASSLAPRSSYEQYF

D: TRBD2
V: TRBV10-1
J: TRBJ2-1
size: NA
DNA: TGCGCCAGCAGTGTGACTAGCGGGGATGACAATGAGCAGTTCTTC
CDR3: CASSVTSGDDNEQFF

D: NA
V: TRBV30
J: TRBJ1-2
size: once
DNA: TGTGCCTGGAGGGACACAGGGACGGCTAACTATGGCTACACCTTC
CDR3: CAWRDTGTANYGYTF

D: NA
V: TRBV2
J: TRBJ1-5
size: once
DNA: TGTGCCAGCAGTGAAAGGGGGTTAAGCAATCAGCCCCAGCATTTT
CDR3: CASSERGLSNQPQHF

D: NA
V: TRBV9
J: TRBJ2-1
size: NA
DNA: TGTGCCAGCAGCGTAGGTCCCGGGGATACCGATGAGCAGTTCTTC
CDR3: CASSVGPGDTDEQFF

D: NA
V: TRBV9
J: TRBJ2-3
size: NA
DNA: TGTGCCAGCGAGGGGGGATTCACAGATACGCAGTATTTT
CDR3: CASEGGFTDTQYF

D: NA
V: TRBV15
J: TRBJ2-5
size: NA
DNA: TGTGCCACCAGCAGAGATTCTCCCGGACCTGGGACCCAGTACTTC
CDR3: CATSRDSPGPGTQYF

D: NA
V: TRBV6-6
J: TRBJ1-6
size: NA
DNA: TGTGCCAGCAGTGTAAGAGATTCACCCCTCCACTTT
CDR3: CASSVRDSPLHF

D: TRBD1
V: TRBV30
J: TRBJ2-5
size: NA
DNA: TGTGCCTGGGGGACAGTTAGAGAGACCCAGTACTTC
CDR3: CAWGTVRETQYF

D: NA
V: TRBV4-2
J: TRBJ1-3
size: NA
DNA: TGTGCCAGCAGCCAGCCAGGCGTCAACTCTGGAAACACCATATATTTT
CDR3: CASSQPGVNSGNTIYF

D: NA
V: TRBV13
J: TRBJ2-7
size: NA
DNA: TGTGCCAGCAGCTTAGAATCCTCCTACGAGCAGTACTTC
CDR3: CASSLESSYEQYF

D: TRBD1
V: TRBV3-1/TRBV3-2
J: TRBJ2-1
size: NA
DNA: TGTGCCAGCAGCCAAGCAGGGAGGGGGGACAGGGTTGACAATGAGCAGTTCTTC
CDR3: CASSQAGRGDRVDNEQFF

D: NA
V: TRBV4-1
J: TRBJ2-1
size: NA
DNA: TGCGCCAGCAGCCATGCTAAGGGGACCTTATACAATGAGCAGTTCTTC
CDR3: CASSHAKGTLYNEQFF

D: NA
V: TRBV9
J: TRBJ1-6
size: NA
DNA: TGTGCCAGCAGCGTAATGCTATATAATTCACCCCTCCACTTT
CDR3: CASSVMLYNSPLHF

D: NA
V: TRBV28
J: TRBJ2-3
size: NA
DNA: TGTGCCAGCAGGGGGCCTGGTTTGGATACGCAGTATTTT
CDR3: CASRGPGLDTQYF

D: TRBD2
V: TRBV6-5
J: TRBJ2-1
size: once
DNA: TGTGCCAGCAGCCGGGAGGGAAGTTACAATGAGCAGTTCTTC
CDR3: CASSREGSYNEQFF

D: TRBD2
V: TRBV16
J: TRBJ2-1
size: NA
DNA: TGTGCCAGCAGTCTTCGGACTAGCGGGGGTGCTGAGCAGTTCTTC
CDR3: CASSLRTSGGAEQFF

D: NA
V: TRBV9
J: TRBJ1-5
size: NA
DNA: TGTGCCAGCAGCCTACAGGGTTTGAGCAATCAGCCCCAGCATTTT
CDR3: CASSLQGLSNQPQHF

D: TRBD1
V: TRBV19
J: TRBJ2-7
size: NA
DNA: TGTGCCAGTAGTCCGGGACAGAGTGACGAGCAGTACTTC
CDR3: CASSPGQSDEQYF

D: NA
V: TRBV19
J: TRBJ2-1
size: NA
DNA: TGTGCCAGTAGTGCCACGGGACTCCCCGGCTCCTACAATGAGCAGTTCTTC
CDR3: CASSATGLPGSYNEQFF

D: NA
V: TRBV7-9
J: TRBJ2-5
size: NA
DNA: TGTGCCAGCAGCTCCGCACAGGGAACTCAAGAGACCCAGTACTTC
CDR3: CASSSAQGTQETQYF

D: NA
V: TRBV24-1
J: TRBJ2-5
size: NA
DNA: TGTGCCACCAGTGGGGGATTTTCGGAGACCCAGTACTTC
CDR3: CATSGGFSETQYF

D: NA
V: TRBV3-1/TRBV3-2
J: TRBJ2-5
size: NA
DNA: TGTGCCAGCAGCCGCAGGGGCCAAGAGACCCAGTACTTC
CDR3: CASSRRGQETQYF